This T cell receptor beta chain was obtained from a study of blood T cell repertoires in COVID-19. About the study: Samples of COVID-19 (acute and convalescent) were obtained from the United States, Italy and Spain. T cells, B-cell-depleted T cells, or PBMCs provided the cDNA or gDNA that served as material.

The V segment lost 1 base and the J segment 7 bases; nucleotides outside the gene matches: 0. The CDR3 contains 15 residues. Germline CDR1 reads MNHNS; CDR2 reads SASEGT. Original data processing: Scientists estimated how many nucleated cells there were by amplifying reference gene primers. Method: immunoSEQ multiplex PCR; TCRdb's copy keeps in-frame clones and lacks some. V, J and clone size reflect that table, while D and trimming were determined from the DNA. Here the sample spans over 10,000 clones, roughly 91% being singletons. The sample comprised peripheral blood. V and J are TRBV6-1 and TRBJ2-1; the match to TRBD2 covers 14 bases. The sequence was obtained from a human donor in a cohort sampled during active COVID-19. The CDR3 bases are TGTGCCAGCAGTGAAGGGACTAGCGGGAGGAATGAGCAGTTCTTC. Translated, it gives CASSEGTSGRNEQFF.